Sequencing of this T cell receptor beta chain was carried out in a study of resident and recirculating memory T cells in vitiligo. The overall study: Each patient gave two lesional and two nonlesional epidermal shave biopsies, plus PBMCs. General study results and limits: Vitiligo lesions lacked a unique dominant clone, and clonality varied.

No change in lesions over the prior 6 months defined stable disease. Anyone treated within the previous three months was excluded. After removal of 8 bases from V and 8 bases from J, the junction contained 9 bases not matched to a gene. Germline values: CDR1 MNHEY, CDR2 SMNVEV (reference sequence). The CDR3 contains 13 residues. Assay used: immunoSEQ multiplex PCR; TCRdb lists only in-frame clones, some missing. The table includes roughly 80,000 clones, 92% detected once. The table lists this clone with a count of one. Antigen unknown. The material sequenced was blood. V and J are TRBV27 and TRBJ1-2, with 9 bases matching TRBD1. The TCR sequence derives from a male donor with vitiligo. CDR3 protein: CASGPGTGIGYTF. In DNA form, the CDR3 reads TGTGCCAGCGGGCCAGGGACAGGGATCGGCTACACCTTC.